Listed here are 16 T cell receptor beta chains from one sample, sequenced in a study of blood T cells in healthy people across ages. A second PCR, run for roughly 7 to 11 cycles, used a sample-barcoded 5' primer plus a J-beta primer mix. TCRdb fed the 5' RACE reads into MiXCR, producing one record per CDR3 protein. There are roughly 1,800,000 distinct CDR3 sequences in the sample; about 50% occur only once, and over 2% lies in the top ten. Sequencing used blood. The source of these receptors is a woman in her forties in good health.

The sample holds a few counts of this clonotype. The gene calls are TRBV11-2 and TRBJ2-1; tentatively, D is TRBD1 or TRBD2 (7 bases each). This CDR3 region has 15 residues. From germline, CDR1 is SGHAT and CDR2 FQNNGV. Trimming removed 6 bases from V and 8 bases from J, with 20 bases in between. The CDR3, as DNA: TGTGCCAGCAGGTTACAGACAGGGACTAAAGATGAGCAGTTCTTC. Protein sequence: CASRLQTGTKDEQFF.

This chain links TRBV7-9 with TRBJ2-3; D possibly uses TRBD1 or TRBD2 (5 bases each). This CDR3 is built from 14 residues. Germline CDR1 SEHNR, CDR2 FQNEAQ (reference sequence). With 7 bases removed from V and 2 bases from J, the gap between germline ends came to 13 bases. CDR3 sequence reads: CASTIMGDTDTQYF. The CDR3 DNA sequence: TGTGCCAGCACCATAATGGGGGACACAGATACGCAGTATTTT.

The chain has TRBV6-2 or TRBV6-3 and TRBJ2-7; TRBD1 is a possible D gene (6 bases). The CDR3 has 15 residues. Between the trimmed V and J ends, which lost 6 bases and 6 bases, there was a span of 21 bases. In germline, CDR1 is MNHEY, CDR2 SVGEGT. The CDR3 DNA reads TGTGCCAGCAGCGGAGCTGGACAGACCACCTGCGAGCAGTACTTC. Its translation: CASSGAGQTTCEQYF.

The V gene is TRBV6-1, the J gene TRBJ2-7; weak D call: TRBD2 (6 bases). The J call may not be correct, given that the DNA end is closer to TRBJ2-5. The CDR3 is 14 residues long. Germline lookup yields CDR1 MNHNS and CDR2 SASEGT. The CDR3 reads CASTREVGGETQYF. The CDR3 nucleotides are TGTGCCAGCACCCGTGAGGTGGGGGGAGAGACCCAGTACTTC.

This sequence joins TRBV5-1 and TRBJ2-5, with D perhaps matching TRBD1 (5 bases). This CDR3 is 16 amino acids long. Germline CDR1 and CDR2: SGHRS and YFSETQ. The V and J ends lost 0 bases and 5 bases respectively, with 17 bases between them. The CDR3: CASSLGDSYRLETQYF. Here the CDR3 DNA reads TGCGCCAGCAGCTTGGGAGACAGTTACCGTCTGGAGACCCAGTACTTC.

The table lists this clonotype with a count of one. The V and J genes are TRBV6-5 and TRBJ2-1, with D possibly being TRBD1 (6 bases). CDR1 MNHEY and CDR2 SVGAGI come from the germline V gene. The CDR3 has 13 amino acids. The germline V and J ends were trimmed by 2 bases and 9 bases, with 11 bases remaining between them. CDR3 in amino acids: CASSYPDRSEQFF. In DNA, the CDR3 is TGTGCCAGCAGTTACCCTGACAGGTCTGAGCAGTTCTTC.

The chain joins TRBV20-1 to TRBJ1-2; D is possibly TRBD1 (6 bases). V dropped 3 bases and J dropped 1 base, with 18 bases sitting between them. CDR1 DFQATT and CDR2 SNEGSKA come from the germline V gene (reference sequence). The CDR3 length is 16 residues. CDR3 loop: CSASLKGGDSNYGYTF. In DNA form, the CDR3 reads TGCAGTGCTAGCCTGAAGGGGGGCGATAGTAACTATGGCTACACCTTC.

This clonotype occurred a few times. The rearrangement uses TRBV29-1 and TRBJ2-1, with 9 positions matching TRBD2. This CDR3 has 13 amino acids. J gave up 9 bases and V 5 bases, and 8 bases lay outside the gene matches. Germline V gene data show CDR1 as SQVTM and CDR2 as ANQGSEA. As DNA, the CDR3 is TGCAGCGTTCGCCCTAGCGGGGCTTCTGAGCAGTTCTTC. Translated, it gives CSVRPSGASEQFF.

This clonotype was observed a few times. The DNA for the CDR3 is TGCGCCAGCAGCTTTCCGACTACTCCCTACACAGATACGCAGTATTTT. Translated, it gives CASSFPTTPYTDTQYF. This rearrangement joins TRBV5-1 to TRBJ2-3; tentatively, D is TRBD2 (5 bases). Germline V lookup: CDR1 SGHRS, CDR2 YFSETQ. The V and J ends lost 2 bases and 2 bases respectively, with 15 bases between them. The CDR3 length is 16 residues. The full variable domain, in which reference TRBV5-1 and TRBJ2-3 provide the parts outside the CDR3, is KAGVTQTPRYLIKTRGQQVTLSCSPISGHRSVSWYQQTPGQGLQFLFEYFSETQRNKGNFPGRFSGRQFSNSRSEMNVSTLELGDSALYLCASSFPTTPYTDTQYFGPGTRLTVL.

This clonotype has only a few counts. Relative to the germline gene, one junction end is altered; a read error may explain this. CDR3 protein: CAGSLTGNTEAFF. The CDR3 nucleotides read TGTGCCGGCAGTTTGACAGGGAACACTGAAGCTTTCTTT. The chain combines TRBV6-2 or TRBV6-3 with TRBJ1-1, with a tentative D call TRBD1 (6 bases). This CDR3 is 13 amino acids long. The germline V gene has CDR1 MNHEY and CDR2 SVGEGT.

This clonotype was counted a few times. The chain has TRBV7-2 and TRBJ2-7, with 10 bases that match TRBD2. The CDR3 covers 15 residues. V shed 2 bases and J 3 bases; nucleotides not matched to a gene: 4. The germline V gene encodes CDR1 SGHTA and CDR2 FQGNSA. Here the CDR3 DNA reads TGTGCCAGCAGCTTAATTAGCGGGGGGATCTACGAGCAGTACTTC. Its translation: CASSLISGGIYEQYF.

The chain links TRBV18 to TRBJ2-7, with D possibly being TRBD2 (5 bases). Trimming cost V 1 base and J 3 bases, with 19 bases left between them. The CDR3 sequence is 17 residues long. Germline CDR1 reads KGHSH; CDR2 reads LQKENI. The CDR3 region has the DNA TGTGCCAGCTCACCACTAACCGGGATGGCCCACAACTACGAGCAGTACTTC. Encoded protein: CASSPLTGMAHNYEQYF.

Only a few counts were recorded for this clonotype. The chain is built from TRBV20-1 and TRBJ2-1; 9 nucleotides match TRBD2. CDR1 and CDR2 (germline): DFQATT, SNEGSKA (reference sequence). Unmatched junction bases numbered 2, after V lost 0 bases and J lost 2 bases. The CDR3 is made up of 15 amino acids. CDR3 bases: TGCAGTGCTAGAGATCTAGCGGGGCCCTACAATGAGCAGTTCTTC. Protein product: CSARDLAGPYNEQFF.

This clonotype turned up a few times. This chain links TRBV18 with TRBJ1-2; 11 bases map to TRBD1. The CDR3 has 18 residues. The germline V gene has CDR1 KGHSH and CDR2 LQKENI. After removal of 3 bases from V and 0 bases from J, the junction contained 9 bases not matched to a gene. The CDR3: CASSPLGTGGPSNYGYTF. The CDR3 DNA sequence: TGTGCCAGCTCACCCCTAGGGACAGGGGGTCCCTCTAACTATGGCTACACCTTC.

The V and J genes are TRBV18 and TRBJ2-1; 7 bases fit TRBD2. This CDR3 has 16 amino acids. CDR1 is KGHSH, CDR2 LQKENI, per germline. J gave up 2 bases and V 0 bases, and 4 bases lay outside the gene matches. The chain's CDR3 is CASSPPTSGTYNEQFF. The CDR3 region has the DNA TGTGCCAGCTCACCACCGACAAGCGGGACCTACAATGAGCAGTTCTTC. Full variable domain (remainder filled in from reference TRBV18 and TRBJ2-1): NAGVMQNPRHLVRRRGQEARLRCSPMKGHSHVYWYRQLPEEGLKFMVYLQKENIIDESGMPKERFSAEFPKEGPSILRIQQVVRGDSAAYFCASSPPTSGTYNEQFFGPGTRLTVL.

The count of this clonotype is one. V usage is TRBV21-1 and J usage is TRBJ1-5; the table names TRBD1, a call not compared with the DNA. TRBV21-1 is recorded as a pseudogene. The CDR3 contains 16 residues. DNA for the CDR3: TGTGCCAGCAGCAAAAAGGGGCGGTTTTTATGTCAGCCCCAGCATTTT. This translates into CASSKKGRFLCQPQHF.